The T cell receptor beta chain described here comes from a study of cytomegalovirus exposure and HLA in healthy donors. Findings and caveats of the study: Accurate prediction of most subjects' HLA-A and HLA-B alleles from TCR beta sequences was reported. In terms of immune exposure information, only CMV serostatus was available. Associated with cytomegalovirus, according to the listing, were approximately 160 TCR beta chains.

Germline values: CDR1 SGHKS, CDR2 YYEKEE (reference sequence). The CDR3 runs 18 residues. The germline V and J ends were trimmed by 3 bases and 3 bases, with 23 bases remaining between them. A remark on this clone: Its cognate antigen is unknown.

PCR primers comprised 60 Vbeta and 13 Jbeta primers. The assay was immunoSEQ multiplex PCR, and TCRdb's table has in-frame clones only and misses some. The sample holds over 150,000 clones, approximately 70% seen once. This TCR was recovered from a woman aged 18-29 years in good health and CMV-seropositive. V and J are TRBV5-5 and TRBJ2-3; D is perhaps TRBD2 (6 bases). Sequenced input: PBMCs. The CDR3 here is CASSSGTGTLVATDTQYF. In DNA, the CDR3 is TGTGCCAGCAGCTCCGGGACTGGGACCCTCGTGGCAACAGATACGCAGTATTTT.